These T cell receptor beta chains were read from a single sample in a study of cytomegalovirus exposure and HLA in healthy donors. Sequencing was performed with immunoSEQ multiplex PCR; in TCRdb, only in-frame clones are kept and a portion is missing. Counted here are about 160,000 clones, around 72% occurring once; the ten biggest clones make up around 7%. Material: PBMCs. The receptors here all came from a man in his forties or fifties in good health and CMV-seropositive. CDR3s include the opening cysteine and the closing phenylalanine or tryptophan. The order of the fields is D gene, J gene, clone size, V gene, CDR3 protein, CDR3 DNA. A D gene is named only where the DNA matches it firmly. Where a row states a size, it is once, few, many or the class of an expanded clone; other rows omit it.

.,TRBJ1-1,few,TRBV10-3,CAISERSGTEAFF,TGTGCCATCAGTGAGAGATCGGGCACTGAAGCTTTCTTT
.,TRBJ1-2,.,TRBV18,CASSPDSSLYGYTF,TGTGCCAGCTCCCCCGACAGCAGCCTCTATGGCTACACCTTC
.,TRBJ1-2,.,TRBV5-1,CASSGGTGGYTF,TGCGCCAGCAGCGGAGGTACCGGTGGCTACACCTTC
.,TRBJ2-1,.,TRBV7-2,CASSPPVARLTYNEQFF,TGTGCCAGCAGCCCCCCGGTGGCCAGACTTACCTACAATGAGCAGTTCTTC
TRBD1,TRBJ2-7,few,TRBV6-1,CASTDRGSPYEQYF,TGTGCCAGCACTGACAGGGGTTCCCCTTACGAGCAGTACTTC
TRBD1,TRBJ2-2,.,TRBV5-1,CASSTGTGWSGELFF,TGCGCCAGCAGCACGGGGACAGGGTGGTCCGGGGAGCTGTTTTTT
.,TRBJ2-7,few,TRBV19,CASSPEQGYEQYF,TGTGCCAGTAGTCCCGAGCAGGGCTACGAGCAGTACTTC
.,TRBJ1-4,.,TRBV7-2,CASSLSGQTNEKLFF,TGTGCCAGCAGCTTAAGTGGACAGACTAATGAAAAACTGTTTTTT
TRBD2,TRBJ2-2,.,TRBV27,CATRPVVTGGRSTGELFF,TGTGCCACCCGCCCCGTTGTCACGGGGGGGCGAAGCACCGGGGAGCTGTTTTTT
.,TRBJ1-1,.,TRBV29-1,CSVEEGGDTEAFF,TGCAGCGTTGAAGAGGGGGGAGACACTGAAGCTTTCTTT